This is a list of T cell receptor beta chains from one sample in a study of OX40 agonist ivuxolimab in advanced cancers. Assay: immunoSEQ multiplex PCR; the TCRdb copy retains only in-frame clones and omits some. The data hold 65,000 to 70,000 clones, with around 91% observed a single time. The sample was CD4+ or CD8+ T cells sorted from blood, taken in a trial of the OX40 agonist ivuxolimab. All receptors come from an adult with an advanced solid tumor such as melanoma, head and neck, liver or kidney cancer. Each CDR3 is given with its conserved first and last residue. Each record gives: clone size, D gene, V gene, J gene, CDR3 protein, CDR3 DNA. A D gene is named only where the DNA matches it firmly. Size tells how often a clone was seen (once, few, many) or the class of an expanded clone, and some rows leave it out.

clone_size: .; d_call: .; v_call: TRBV19; j_call: TRBJ2-6; cdr3_aa: CASSAGFRSGANVLTF; cdr3_nt: TGTGCCAGTAGTGCAGGGTTCCGCTCTGGGGCCAACGTCCTGACTTTC
clone_size: .; d_call: .; v_call: TRBV28; j_call: TRBJ2-7; cdr3_aa: CASRTRPYYEQYF; cdr3_nt: TGTGCCAGCAGAACACGGCCCTACTACGAGCAGTACTTC
clone_size: .; d_call: TRBD1; v_call: TRBV11-2; j_call: TRBJ2-7; cdr3_aa: CASSLDLGQGFEQYF; cdr3_nt: TGTGCCAGCAGCTTAGATCTGGGACAGGGGTTCGAGCAGTACTTC
clone_size: .; d_call: TRBD1; v_call: TRBV20-1; j_call: TRBJ1-2; cdr3_aa: CSAVGQGPYTF; cdr3_nt: TGCAGTGCCGTTGGACAGGGACCCTACACCTTC
clone_size: .; d_call: .; v_call: TRBV28; j_call: TRBJ2-7; cdr3_aa: CASSLRVQPLEQYF; cdr3_nt: TGTGCCAGCAGTTTACGGGTCCAACCCCTCGAGCAGTACTTC
clone_size: .; d_call: TRBD1; v_call: TRBV7-9; j_call: TRBJ1-2; cdr3_aa: CASSTQPWTGGISNYGYTF; cdr3_nt: TGTGCCAGCAGCACCCAGCCTTGGACAGGGGGCATATCTAACTATGGCTACACCTTC
clone_size: .; d_call: TRBD2; v_call: TRBV7-2; j_call: TRBJ2-1; cdr3_aa: CASSLGAGGAQGQFF; cdr3_nt: TGTGCCAGCAGCTTAGGAGCGGGGGGCGCGCAGGGGCAGTTCTTC
clone_size: once; d_call: .; v_call: TRBV27; j_call: TRBJ2-5; cdr3_aa: CASSLSGFPLQETQYF; cdr3_nt: TGTGCCAGCAGTTTATCCGGGTTCCCCCTCCAAGAGACCCAGTACTTC
clone_size: .; d_call: .; v_call: TRBV27; j_call: TRBJ2-3; cdr3_aa: CASSLDGAADTQYF; cdr3_nt: TGTGCCAGCAGTTTAGACGGGGCCGCAGATACGCAGTATTTT
clone_size: .; d_call: .; v_call: TRBV5-4; j_call: TRBJ2-5; cdr3_aa: CASSEDLATGQETQYF; cdr3_nt: TGTGCCAGCAGCGAAGATCTAGCGACCGGCCAAGAGACCCAGTACTTC
clone_size: .; d_call: .; v_call: TRBV29-1; j_call: TRBJ2-1; cdr3_aa: CSVEGVAGIEQFF; cdr3_nt: TGCAGCGTTGAGGGGGTGGCCGGGATTGAGCAGTTCTTC
clone_size: .; d_call: .; v_call: TRBV19; j_call: TRBJ2-1; cdr3_aa: CASSIVGTGKAGEQFF; cdr3_nt: TGTGCCAGTAGTATAGTGGGGACAGGGAAAGCGGGAGAACAGTTCTTC
clone_size: .; d_call: TRBD1; v_call: TRBV2; j_call: TRBJ1-2; cdr3_aa: CASSAPPAGGPYGYTF; cdr3_nt: TGTGCCAGCAGTGCCCCCCCCGCAGGGGGCCCCTATGGCTACACCTTC
clone_size: .; d_call: TRBD1; v_call: TRBV13; j_call: TRBJ1-6; cdr3_aa: CASSLAMTGSNSPLHF; cdr3_nt: TGTGCCAGCAGCTTAGCCATGACAGGGAGTAATTCACCCCTCCACTTT
clone_size: .; d_call: .; v_call: TRBV28; j_call: TRBJ2-7; cdr3_aa: CASSPQYPTLPRYEQYF; cdr3_nt: TGTGCCAGCAGTCCCCAGTACCCTACCCTTCCACGGTACGAGCAGTACTTC
clone_size: .; d_call: .; v_call: TRBV6-6; j_call: TRBJ2-2; cdr3_aa: CASSYRGPNTGELFF; cdr3_nt: TGTGCCAGCAGTTACAGGGGCCCCAACACCGGGGAGCTGTTTTTT
clone_size: .; d_call: TRBD1; v_call: TRBV5-6; j_call: TRBJ2-5; cdr3_aa: CASSLVDRGQETQYF; cdr3_nt: TGTGCCAGCAGCTTGGTGGACAGGGGCCAAGAGACCCAGTACTTC